The 27 T cell receptor beta chains below all came from one sample that was sequenced in a study of T cells in Graves' hyperthyroidism and ophthalmopathy. Amplification targeted TCR beta CDR3 regions from RNA transcripts. TCR CDR3 underwent first-round RT-PCR with the HTBI primer set. MiXCR, run by TCRdb on the multiplex PCR reads, gives a single entry per CDR3 protein. The sample records 800,000 or so distinct CDR3 sequences, 35% to 45% being singletons. The material sequenced was blood. The source of these receptors is a man in his late teens or twenties with Graves' hyperthyroidism.

This clonotype was seen more than once but under ten times. The rearrangement uses TRBV7-9 and TRBJ2-5; the D call may be TRBD1 or TRBD2 (5 bases each). Trimming shortened V by 2 bases and J by 4 bases, and 17 bases separated the two germline ends. This CDR3 is 16 amino acids long. CDR1 is SEHNR, CDR2 FQNEAQ, per germline (reference sequence). CDR3 protein: CASSLRGRRALETQYF. CDR3 bases: TGTGCCAGCAGCTTAAGAGGGCGCAGGGCCCTAGAGACCCAGTACTTC. The full variable domain, its missing parts supplied by reference TRBV7-9 and TRBJ2-5, is DTGVSQNPRHKITKRGQNVTFRCDPISEHNRLYWYRQTLGQGPEFLTYFQNEAQLEKSRLLSDRFSAERPKGSFSTLEIQRTEQGDSAMYLCASSLRGRRALETQYFGPGTRLLVL.

The sample holds many counts of this clonotype. This chain uses TRBV7-8 with TRBJ1-1, with a weak D call TRBD1 (5 bases). Germline V gives CDR1 SGHVS, CDR2 FQNEAQ. Trimming took off 5 bases at V and 0 bases at J, with 10 bases between the two ends. The CDR3 totals 14 residues. CDR3 in amino acids: CASSPTQVNTEAFF. The CDR3 nucleotides are TGTGCCAGCAGCCCAACACAGGTGAACACTGAAGCTTTCTTT.

The chain uses TRBV5-1 and TRBJ2-7; TRBD1 is a possible D gene (5 bases). CDR3 length: 17 residues. In germline, CDR1 is SGHRS, CDR2 YFSETQ. Trimming removed 0 bases at V and 2 bases at J, with 18 bases between. CDR3 residues: CASSLVEGARSPYEQYF. The CDR3, as DNA: TGCGCCAGCAGCTTGGTCGAAGGGGCCCGATCTCCCTACGAGCAGTACTTC. Drawing the rest from reference TRBV5-1 and TRBJ2-7, the complete variable domain is KAGVTQTPRYLIKTRGQQVTLSCSPISGHRSVSWYQQTPGQGLQFLFEYFSETQRNKGNFPGRFSGRQFSNSRSEMNVSTLELGDSALYLCASSLVEGARSPYEQYFGPGTRLTVT.

The chain recombines TRBV7-2 with TRBJ1-2; D possibly corresponds to TRBD1 (5 bases). Germline loops: CDR1 SGHTA, CDR2 FQGNSA. Trimming took off 5 bases at V and 4 bases at J, with 14 bases between the two ends. The CDR3 loop spans 14 amino acids. The CDR3 nucleotides read TGTGCCAGCAGCGGGGGGAACGGGCCCTATGGCTACACCTTC. Protein sequence: CASSGGNGPYGYTF. Variable domain in full (rest from reference TRBV7-2 and TRBJ1-2): GAGVSQSPSNKVTEKGKDVELRCDPISGHTALYWYRQSLGQGLEFLIYFQGNSAPDKSGLPSDRFSAERTGGSVSTLTIQRTQQEDSAVYLCASSGGNGPYGYTFGSGTRLTVV.

In its sample, this clonotype was seen many times. The rearrangement joins TRBV7-8 to TRBJ1-3, with D possibly being TRBD1 (6 bases). The CDR3 extends over 17 amino acids. Deletions cut 1 base from V and 0 bases from J, with 13 bases between. Per the germline V gene, CDR1 is SGHVS and CDR2 is FQNEAQ. Here the CDR3 DNA reads TGTGCCAGCAGCTTAGAAGCGGGGGCCTACTCTGGAAACACCATATATTTT. It translates to CASSLEAGAYSGNTIYF.

This clonotype has just a few counts. V and J are TRBV20-1 and TRBJ2-7, with D perhaps TRBD1 (5 bases). CDR1 and CDR2 (germline): DFQATT, SNEGSKA (reference sequence). Between the trimmed V and J ends, which lost 3 bases and 7 bases, there was a span of 22 bases. This CDR3 contains 15 residues. CDR3 coding DNA: TGCAGTGCTAGGAACCAGAAGAGAAGCAGGGCAGAGCAGTACTTC. Protein product: CSARNQKRSRAEQYF.

This CDR3 reads CASGRQGARGEAQYF. In DNA, the CDR3 is TGTGCCAGCGGCCGACAGGGGGCGCGGGGGGAGGCCCAGTACTTC. V usage is TRBV7-2 and J usage is TRBJ2-5; 10 bases are shared with TRBD1. The CDR3 has 15 residues. The V gene's germline CDR1 is SGHTA and CDR2 FQGNSA. V shed 8 bases, J shed 9 bases, and the junction held 15 bases outside the gene matches.

With regard to this clonotype: A read error may explain this, as a much larger clone is one base away. V gene TRBV20-1 combines with J gene TRBJ1-5; a weak D match, TRBD1 (6 bases). The CDR3 is 15 amino acids. CDR1 DFQATT and CDR2 SNEGSKA come from the germline V gene (reference sequence). The CDR3 spells CSASRAGDSNQPRHF. The CDR3 nucleotides are TGCAGTGCTAGTCGGGCAGGGGATAGCAATCAGCCCCGGCATTTT.

About this clonotype itself: Since a much larger clone is just one base distant, this may be a read error. This chain uses TRBV20-1 with TRBJ1-2; TRBD1 is a possible D gene (5 bases). CDR1 and CDR2 (germline): DFQATT, SNEGSKA (reference sequence). CDR3 length equals 13 residues. CDR3 bases: TGCAGTGCGAGGGGATTGGGAAACTATGGCTACGCCTTC. Its protein product is CSARGLGNYGYAF.

This clonotype was seen only a few times. The chain uses TRBV2 and TRBJ2-5; the D gene could be TRBD1 or TRBD2 (6 bases each). This CDR3 region has 15 residues. CDR1 is SNHLY, CDR2 FYNNEI, per germline. V was cut by 3 bases and J by 2 bases, with 13 bases left in between. The chain's CDR3 is CASSEARGRQETQYF. As DNA, the CDR3 is TGTGCCAGCAGTGAGGCCCGGGGGCGGCAAGAGACCCAGTACTTC.

Notes on this clonotype: This clone may be a read error of a much larger clone one base away. The rearrangement joins TRBV7-8 to TRBJ1-1; D might be TRBD1 (5 bases). This CDR3 is 14 amino acids long. CDR1 and CDR2 from the germline V gene are SGHVS and FQNEAQ. The CDR3 reads CASSLNGQTAEASF. DNA for the CDR3: TGTGCCAGCAGCTTAAATGGACAAACGGCTGAAGCTTCCTTT.

The gene calls are TRBV7-2 and TRBJ1-5, with 7 bases aligning to TRBD1. This CDR3 comprises 13 residues. V lost 6 bases to trimming and J lost 5 bases; unmatched junction nucleotides: 4. Germline loops: CDR1 SGHTA, CDR2 FQGNSA. The CDR3 protein is CASRTGPDQPQHF. CDR3 nucleotides: TGTGCCAGCAGGACAGGGCCTGATCAGCCCCAGCATTTT.

The V and J genes are TRBV12-3 or TRBV12-4 and TRBJ1-2; 7 nucleotides agree with TRBD1. The CDR3 has 14 residues. Losses at the gene ends were 5 bases for V and 4 bases for J; bases not matched to a gene: 7. Here the CDR3 DNA reads TGTGCCAGCAGTCGGGACAGCACGTCCTATGGCTACACCTTC. This encodes CASSRDSTSYGYTF.

Worth noting for this clonotype: An end of the junction does not agree with germline; a read error may underlie this. This chain connects TRBV29-1 to TRBJ2-5; D is ambiguous. This CDR3 has 9 amino acids. CDR1 and CDR2 from the germline V gene are SQVTM and ANQGSEA. CDR3 bases: TGCAGCGCCGCACAGACTCAGTACTTC. This gives the protein CSAAQTQYF.

The table lists this clonotype with a count of one. A much larger clone differs from this one at a single base, so this may be a read error. The CDR3 does not end in the conserved phenylalanine or tryptophan, so this is likely a read error. This chain connects TRBV10-3 to TRBJ1-6; D is undetermined. Trimming stripped 4 bases from V and 0 bases from J, with 7 bases between. Germline-derived CDR1 and CDR2 are ENHRY and SYGVKD. CDR3 length: 15 residues. CDR3 DNA: TGTGCCATCAGTGCGGAGCCCTCCTATAATTCACCCCTCCACTAT. Amino acids: CAISAEPSYNSPLHY.

There are a few counts of this clonotype. J is TRBJ1-4 and V is TRBV7-2, with a possible D match to TRBD1 (5 bases). From germline, CDR1 is SGHTA and CDR2 FQGNSA. The CDR3 loop spans 14 amino acids. The ends were cut back, 2 bases at V and 4 bases at J, with 8 bases in the middle. The CDR3 loop reads CASSLLGGNEKLFF. The CDR3 region has the DNA TGTGCCAGCAGCTTATTGGGGGGTAATGAAAAACTGTTTTTT.

Notes on this clonotype: A read error may explain this, as a much larger clone is one base away. The J gene is TRBJ1-1, the V gene TRBV7-9, with no clear D. The CDR3 is 12 residues long. Germline V lookup: CDR1 SEHNR, CDR2 FQNEAQ (reference sequence). This chain's CDR3 is CAGSPRPFEAFF. CDR3 bases: TGTGCCGGCAGCCCTCGTCCCTTCGAAGCTTTCTTT.

The chain links TRBV7-9 to TRBJ2-5; the D gene could be TRBD1 or TRBD2 (5 bases each). This CDR3 has 14 residues. The V end was cut by 2 bases, the J end by 1 base, with 8 bases between. Germline V gives CDR1 SEHNR, CDR2 FQNEAQ (reference sequence). CDR3 nucleotide sequence: TGTGCCAGCAGCTTAATTGGGACCCAAGAGACCCAGTACTTC. Translation: CASSLIGTQETQYF.

The chain couples TRBV6-1 to TRBJ2-5; D not resolved. The CDR3 runs 12 residues. V was pared by 8 bases and J by 2 bases, with 9 bases between. The germline gives CDR1 MNHNS, CDR2 SASEGT. The CDR3 DNA reads TGTGCCAGCGCCCCCCAGCAAGAGACCCAGTACTTC. Encoded protein: CASAPQQETQYF.

This clonotype was detected only a few times. The rearrangement links TRBV7-2 to TRBJ2-7; 7 bases line up with TRBD1. J gave up 1 base and V 5 bases, and 8 bases lay outside the gene matches. The CDR3 is 15 amino acids. CDR1 is SGHTA, CDR2 FQGNSA, per germline. CDR3 in amino acids: CASSGRRTGSYEQYF. As DNA, the CDR3 is TGTGCCAGCAGCGGCCGTCGGACAGGATCCTACGAGCAGTACTTC. Supplemented by reference TRBV7-2 and TRBJ2-7, the full variable domain reads GAGVSQSPSNKVTEKGKDVELRCDPISGHTALYWYRQSLGQGLEFLIYFQGNSAPDKSGLPSDRFSAERTGGSVSTLTIQRTQQEDSAVYLCASSGRRTGSYEQYFGPGTRLTVT.

Turning to this clonotype: A much larger clone lies one base from this, so it may be a read error. The gene calls are TRBV20-1 and TRBJ1-2, with 9 bases fitting TRBD1. Germline CDR1 and CDR2: DFQATT and SNEGSKA (reference sequence). CDR3 length: 13 residues. CDR3 coding DNA: TGCAGTGCTTCCGCCGGGACAGGGATAGGCTGCACCTTC. It codes for CSASAGTGIGCTF.

The table lists this clonotype with a few counts. This chain links TRBV19 with TRBJ2-2; TRBD2 matches at 13 bases. This CDR3 region has 18 residues. J was trimmed by 6 bases and V by 7 bases; bases with no gene match: 14. Germline V gene lookup returns CDR1 LNHDA and CDR2 SQIVND (reference sequence). The CDR3 sequence is CASITAGTSGMEAGELFF. CDR3 sequence (DNA): TGTGCCAGTATCACCGCAGGGACTAGCGGGATGGAGGCCGGGGAGCTGTTTTTT.

The gene calls are TRBV9 and TRBJ2-3; 7 bases fit TRBD1. Germline-derived CDR1 and CDR2 are SGDLS and YYNGEE. This CDR3 contains 14 residues. Trimming cost V 6 bases and J 3 bases; bases outside gene matches: 7. The CDR3 DNA is TGTGCCAGCACCGAAGACAGGGTGACAGATACGCAGTATTTT. As protein: CASTEDRVTDTQYF.

This clonotype was seen more than once but under ten times. The genes are TRBV19 and TRBJ1-4; D perhaps matches TRBD1 (5 bases). This CDR3 is 18 amino acids long. V lost 2 bases and J lost 5, with 21 bases in between. Germline CDR1 is LNHDA and CDR2 is SQIVND (reference sequence). CDR3 sequence: CASSINPTRAASNEKLFF. As DNA, the CDR3 is TGTGCCAGTAGTATAAACCCCACCAGGGCGGCCTCGAATGAAAAACTGTTTTTT.

This clonotype was detected ten times or more. The gene calls are TRBV6-5 and TRBJ1-2; the D is unclear. CDR3 length: 14 amino acids. The V end lost 7 bases, the J end lost 4 bases, and 16 bases lay between the germline ends. CDR1 and CDR2 from the germline V gene are MNHEY and SVGAGI. The CDR3 DNA sequence: TGTGCCAGCATTCCAGGACCGCTACTCTATGGCTACACCTTC. Its protein product is CASIPGPLLYGYTF.

This chain links TRBV6-5 with TRBJ2-5, with 9 positions matching TRBD2. J gave up 5 bases and V 4 bases, and 5 bases lay outside the gene matches. The CDR3 has 14 amino acids. The germline V gene encodes CDR1 MNHEY and CDR2 SVGAGI. CDR3 DNA sequence: TGTGCCAGCAGTTGGGCTAGCGGGGCGGAGACCCAGTACTTC. Translated: CASSWASGAETQYF.

This clonotype appeared many times. CDR3: CATSILTGGGVQPQHF. DNA for the CDR3: TGTGCCACCAGCATTCTCACTGGGGGAGGCGTTCAGCCCCAGCATTTT. V and J are TRBV15 and TRBJ1-5, with D perhaps matching TRBD1 (5 bases). V lost 4 bases to trimming and J lost 6 bases, with 19 bases between them. Germline CDR1 is LNHNV and CDR2 is YYDKDF (reference sequence). This CDR3 has 16 residues.